This section outlines one T cell receptor (beta chain) sequence together with its context. Its antigen is undetermined. With 60 Vbeta and 13 Jbeta primers, the PCR was carried out. In the source study's methods: Later reanalysis found 70 million to 95 million unique TCR beta chains, about 11 million of them shared. Generated by immunoSEQ multiplex PCR, the TCRdb table keeps only in-frame clones and is missing some. The DNA was the basis for D and trimming; V, J and clone size are from that table. The sample shows some 130,000 clones, about 80% of them seen only once. The sample belongs to a study of cytomegalovirus exposure and HLA in healthy donors. After removal of 5 bases from V and 8 bases from J, the junction contained 4 bases not matched to a gene. CDR1 is GTSNPN, CDR2 SVGIG, per germline (reference sequence). This CDR3 contains 14 residues. Study-level results: The study found most TCR sequences rare, yet found some public TCRs in many donors.

This clonotype was sampled from a man between 40 and 49 years old in good health and CMV-seropositive. What was sequenced was PBMCs. The rearrangement links TRBV30 to TRBJ2-2; TRBD2 matches 14 bases. CDR3 sequence (DNA): TGTGCCTGGGGGGGACTAGCGGGAGTAGGGGAGCTGTTTTTT. Encoded protein: CAWGGLAGVGELFF.